What follows is one T cell receptor (beta chain) and its context. This clone was observed a few times. Its cognate antigen has yet to be identified. One base away there is no much larger clone; base qualities are not given. Libraries were constructed by the immunoSEQ multiplex PCR assay. RNA was extracted from all samples and reverse transcribed into cDNA, which served as template for TCR sequencing. First-strand cDNA was synthesized using SuperScript III with a 2:1 mix of oligo-dT and random hexamers. A synthetic immune receptor repertoire was used to measure amplification bias, and any remaining bias was corrected computationally. In the authors' own workflow: Raw reads were preprocessed to remove errors, and CDR3 was defined according to IMGT conventions as the region from the conserved cysteine to phenylalanine. To get clonality, Shannon entropy was normalized by log2 of the number of productive unique TCRs and the result was subtracted from 1. CD4 or CD8 identity of scalp clones was inferred by cross-referencing scalp TCRbeta sequences with sorted blood CD4 and CD8 repertoires. TCRdb's version of the immuneACCESS table is confined to in-frame rearrangements and falls short of the full clone set. An unresolved V gene accounts for under half of the shortfall where checked; the remainder is of unknown origin. The V and J calls and the clone size are those of that table, but D and trimming were determined from the DNA. The sample table contains about 200,000 clones; only one count was recorded for approximately 56% of them. The leading ten clones occupy roughly 3.3% of the sample.

The data originate from a study of CD8+ T cells in alopecia areata (dated by TCRdb to the late 2010s). Background for the entire study: The treated patients took part in an open-label pilot trial in which moderate-to-severe alopecia areata was treated with oral tofacitinib at 5 to 10 mg twice daily. Patients stayed on tofacitinib for 6 to 18 months and then had 6 months of follow-up off drug so that delayed response and recurrence could be assessed. For the treated patients, the SALT score, which quantifies what percentage of scalp surface area is affected, served as the measure of disease severity. The study used high-throughput TCRbeta sequencing to examine T cell clonal expansion in alopecia areata, in both the C3H/HeJ mouse model and human patients. Human TCRbeta sequencing covered scalp tissue and sorted CD4+ and CD8+ peripheral blood T cells from patchy and totalis/universalis alopecia areata patients and healthy controls. Biopsies were taken from tofacitinib-treated patients at baseline and at 4 and 24 weeks of treatment, and a later scalp biopsy was taken in several of the tofacitinib-treated patients. Clonality in the scalp was compared among normal scalp (n=4), patchy alopecia areata scalp (n=8), and alopecia totalis/universalis scalp (n=8). RNA came from the PAXgene miRNA kit for fixed scalp, the miRNeasy kit for PBMCs, and the RNeasy kit for mouse skin. TCRbeta CDR3 regions were amplified by immunoSEQ multiplex PCR with 35 Vbeta forward and 13 Jbeta reverse primers. Broader findings and caveats from the paper: Scalp TCR repertoire analysis is complicated because resident alphabeta T cells in normal human skin are also sequenced, whereas mouse skin is dominated by gammadelta T cells. Because the treated cohort was small and included a single nonresponder, larger studies are needed to assess links between baseline CD8+ expansion and response. Compared with normal scalp, lesional scalp had higher clonality and more expanded CD8+ clones, particularly in alopecia totalis/universalis, a pattern that suggests antigenic drive. TCR sequences shared between patients were less clear than in mice, possibly partly because of HLA diversity in the patient population. Many expanded lesional clones persisted in scalp and blood during tofacitinib treatment, which may partly explain relapse after stopping treatment. Tofacitinib significantly decreased scalp clonality and the number of expanded CD8+ clones among the top 100 scalp clones.

Per the publication, the time point label means: less than five weeks on oral tofacitinib. The meaning of the sample's treatment or condition label: oral pan-JAK inhibitor, 5-10 mg twice daily. Peripheral blood and lesional scalp punch biopsies were obtained from patients with alopecia areata. PBMCs were separated by density centrifugation and stained for CD3, CD4 and CD8, after which CD4+ and CD8+ T cells were sorted on a FACSAria. The germline V gene provides CDR1 MDHEN and CDR2 SYDVKM. The CDR3 runs 12 residues from the cysteine to the phenylalanine. CDR3 DNA is the only sequence kept; it has 36 bases, read in frame from the first base. Trimming accounts for 6 bases at V and 3 bases at J, while the number of junction bases matched to no gene is 2.

The starting material was CD4+ T cells sorted from blood, obtained at week 4, from a patient treated with tofacitinib. This sequence was found in a human donor with alopecia areata. Recombination joined TRBV28 with TRBJ2-7, with TRBD1 identical over 7 junction bases. The base sequence is TGTGCCAGCAGCAGGACAGGCTACGAGCAGTACTTC. Protein translation: CASSRTGYEQYF.